This T cell receptor beta chain was sequenced in a study of shared clonotypes between healthy human individuals (dated by TCRdb to the early 2020s). A note on the overall study: Three men and two women, aged 18 to 49 years, made up the cohort. Per donor, three plates each were used for CD4 naive and CD4 memory, two for CD8 naive, and one for CD8 memory. The study deeply sequenced blood TCR repertoires of several healthy adults to estimate repertoire size and the extent of clonotype sharing between individuals. To increase sequencing depth and limit assay-specific biases, TCR repertoire library preparation and sequencing were carried out by different laboratories using diverse techniques. Per donor, leukapheresis produced somewhere between about 0.9 and 9.5 billion PBMCs. Beyond this particular receptor, the publication reports: Pairwise subsampling led to the expectation that sequencing depth would affect the degree of clonotype sharing among donors. Because the study included a small number of donors, the genetic and exposure-history diversity represented was limited. Incomplete sequencing was indicated by rarefaction of sorted-subset datasets, despite the large sequencing depth. Only blood was sampled, and tissue TCR repertoires likely differ from those in blood. Compared with non-shared clonotypes, clonotypes shared by all four sorted-subset donors had higher generation probabilities. Across four donors, roughly 5.1% of naive CD4, over 3% of naive CD8, about 2.3% of memory CD4, and 0.4% of memory CD8 clonotypes were shared. Larger estimated clonotype richness was generally found for naive subsets than for memory subsets.

From the cysteine up to the phenylalanine, the CDR3 has a length of 15 residues. Only the CDR3 region is kept as DNA, spanning 45 bases read in frame from base 1. V gives up 0 bases and J gives up 8 bases, and the segment between their germline ends measures 16 bases. The germline V gene (reference sequence) gives CDR1 as MNHEY and CDR2 as SMNVEV. Using the deep immunoSEQ assay, TCR CDR3 regions were amplified from genomic DNA by multiplex PCR. For each cell subset, the extracted genomic DNA was distributed evenly across all wells of several immunoSEQ 96-well plates, and each plate served as one replicate. For sorted subsets, approximately 200 ng of genomic DNA, equivalent to around 29,000 T cell genomes, went into each replicate PCR. The purified libraries were quantified using a Qubit 3.0 fluorometer, sized with a Bioanalyzer 2100, and then quantified again using the KAPA Library Quantification kit. Each immunoSEQ 96-well plate was sequenced on its own single-read 150-cycle Illumina NextSeq 550 flow cell. The study's own analysis went as follows. Because the immunoSEQ output held only junctional sequences and lacked quality scores, the filtering could not match the filtering applied to full-length reads. Sequences were annotated with PyIR, a Python wrapper for IgBLAST v1.9, and V/J genes and CDR3 were assigned using IMGT germline references. Reads were filtered out if the reads had weak V/J assignments (E-value above 1e-6), no CDR3, stop codons, out-of-frame junctions, or ambiguous translated residues. V3J clonotypes were defined as sequences sharing an identical inferred V gene, J gene, and CDR3 amino acid sequence. The percentage overlap between two repertoires was calculated by dividing the number of shared unique clonotypes by the size of the smaller repertoire. Richness of each repertoire was evaluated using RTK rarefaction, the Chao1 estimator, and Recon v2.1 estimates of unobserved clonotypes. For all TCRbeta clonotypes obtained by the gDNA method from a few donors, generation probabilities were computed with OLGA. Entries here come from immuneACCESS through TCRdb and include only in-frame sequences with V and J called. Some clones fail to appear in such tables; in the studies checked, an unresolved V gene covers under half of the shortfall, and the cause of the remainder is unknown. V and J calls plus clone size are reproduced from that table; the DNA served to infer D and trimming. Present in this sample are just over 2,000,000 clones, roughly 94% of which were seen just once. Jointly, the top ten make up around 1.1% of the sample.

CD8 naive samples were CD45RO-negative cells positively selected for CCR7, giving a CD45RA+CCR7+ population that excluded TemRA cells. Healthy HIV-negative adults with no recently reported acute infections or vaccinations were included as donors. Every donor was a Caucasian adult living in Nashville, Tennessee, USA. Blood was collected by leukapheresis, and PBMCs were isolated by Ficoll-Histopaque density gradient centrifugation and then cryopreserved in liquid nitrogen vapor phase. Analytical flow cytometry was used to check the purity and quantity of every magnetically sorted T cell population. Each sorted fraction had its genomic DNA isolated and then quantified by UV absorbance on a Nanodrop 2000c. In regard to this clone: No antigen is known for it. No qualities accompany the bases; no much larger clone lies one base away.

Recombination connected TRBV27 to TRBJ1-2, with TRBD1 tentatively as D gene (5 bases match). Sequenced material: naive CD8+ T cells sorted from blood. This sample's cell subset or site label indicates: CD45RA+CCR7+. This sequence originates from a man younger than 35 in good health. The CDR3 region: CASSLSRSGHPGYTF. The nucleotides read TGTGCCAGCAGTTTATCGAGGTCAGGGCACCCGGGCTACACCTTC.